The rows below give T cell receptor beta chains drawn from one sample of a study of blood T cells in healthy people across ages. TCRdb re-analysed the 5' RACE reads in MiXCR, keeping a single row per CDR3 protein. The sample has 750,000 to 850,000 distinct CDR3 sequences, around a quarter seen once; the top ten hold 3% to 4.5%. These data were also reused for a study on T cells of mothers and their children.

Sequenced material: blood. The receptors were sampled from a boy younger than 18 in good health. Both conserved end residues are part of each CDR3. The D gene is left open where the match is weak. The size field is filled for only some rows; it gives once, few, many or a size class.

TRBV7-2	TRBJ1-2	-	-	CASSLDNGGYTF	TGTGCCAGCAGCTTAGATAATGGTGGCTACACCTTC
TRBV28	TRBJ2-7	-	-	CASSPQGSSSYEQYF	TGTGCCAGCAGCCCGCAGGGGTCAAGCTCCTACGAGCAGTACTTC
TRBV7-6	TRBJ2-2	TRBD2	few	CASSRGGRTGELFF	TGTGCCAGCAGCCGGGGGGGCCGAACCGGGGAGCTGTTTTTT
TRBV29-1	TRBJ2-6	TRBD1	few	CSVGTGEGSGANVLTF	TGCAGCGTCGGGACAGGGGAGGGCTCTGGGGCCAACGTCCTGACTTTC
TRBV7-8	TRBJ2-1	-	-	CASSPLKGTNEQFF	TGTGCCAGCAGCCCCCTGAAGGGAACCAATGAGCAGTTCTTC
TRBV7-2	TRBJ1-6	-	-	CASSAMDRTLLPNSPLHF	TGTGCCAGCAGCGCGATGGACAGAACGTTACTCCCTAATTCACCCCTCCACTTT
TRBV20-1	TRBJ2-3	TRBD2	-	CSARDLAGELDTQYF	TGCAGTGCTAGAGATCTAGCGGGAGAATTAGATACGCAGTATTTT
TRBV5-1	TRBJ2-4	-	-	CASSPGTAWDAKTIQYF	TGCGCCAGCAGCCCCGGGACGGCGTGGGATGCCAAAACCATTCAGTACTTC
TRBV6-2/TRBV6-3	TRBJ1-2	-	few	CASNSGIYGYTF	TGTGCCAGCAATTCGGGGATCTACGGCTACACCTTC
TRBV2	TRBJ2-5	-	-	CASSGGHGWETQYF	TGTGCCAGCAGTGGGGGTCACGGCTGGGAGACCCAGTACTTC
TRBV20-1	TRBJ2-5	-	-	CSASIPNLQETQYF	TGCAGTGCTAGCATACCCAATCTACAAGAGACCCAGTACTTC
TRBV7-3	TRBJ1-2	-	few	CASSLIPVDNYYGYTF	TGTGCCAGCAGCTTAATCCCCGTCGACAACTACTATGGCTACACCTTC
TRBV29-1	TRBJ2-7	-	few	CSAYFLNSYEQYF	TGCAGCGCCTACTTCTTAAACTCCTACGAGCAGTACTTC
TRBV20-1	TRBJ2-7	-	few	CSARGERSSYEQYF	TGCAGTGCTAGGGGGGAGAGGTCGAGCTACGAGCAGTACTTC
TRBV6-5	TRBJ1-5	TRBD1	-	CASSSGMGQGDSNQPQHF	TGTGCCAGCAGTTCGGGGATGGGACAGGGAGATAGCAATCAGCCCCAGCATTTT
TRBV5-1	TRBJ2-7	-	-	CASSSRGEVYEQYF	TGCGCCAGCAGCTCCAGAGGGGAGGTCTACGAGCAGTACTTC
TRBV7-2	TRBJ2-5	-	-	CASSLAPVGADQETQYF	TGTGCCAGCAGCTTAGCGCCGGTGGGGGCAGACCAAGAGACCCAGTACTTC
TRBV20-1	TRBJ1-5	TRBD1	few	CSATRDRASNQPQHF	TGCAGTGCCACCCGGGACAGGGCTAGCAATCAGCCCCAGCATTTT
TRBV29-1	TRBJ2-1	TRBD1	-	CSVGWGQGRYNEQFF	TGCAGCGTTGGATGGGGACAGGGTCGGTACAATGAGCAGTTCTTC
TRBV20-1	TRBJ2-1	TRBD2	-	CSARFSGASSYNEQFF	TGCAGTGCTAGATTTAGCGGGGCTTCCTCCTACAATGAGCAGTTCTTC
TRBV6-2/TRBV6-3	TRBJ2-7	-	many	CASSYGYSKHYEQYF	TGTGCCAGCAGTTACGGGTACTCGAAACACTACGAGCAGTACTTC
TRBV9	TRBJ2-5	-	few	CASSVLLGRWETQYF	TGTGCCAGCAGCGTACTACTGGGCCGCTGGGAGACCCAGTACTTC
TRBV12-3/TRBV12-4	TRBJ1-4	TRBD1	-	CASTSRGHANEKLFF	TGTGCCAGCACCTCCAGGGGGCACGCTAATGAAAAACTGTTTTTT
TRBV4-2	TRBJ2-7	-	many	CASSQEVTPMGEQYF	TGTGCCAGCAGCCAAGAGGTCACGCCTATGGGTGAGCAGTACTTC
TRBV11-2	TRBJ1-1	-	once	CASALGGGTEAFF	TGTGCCAGCGCCCTTGGCGGGGGAACTGAAGCTTTCTTT
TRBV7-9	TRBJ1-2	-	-	CASSCWGGYTF	TGTGCCAGCAGCTGTTGGGGTGGCTACACCTTC
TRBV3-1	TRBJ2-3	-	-	CASSDHTDTQYF	TGTGCCAGCAGCGACCACACAGATACGCAGTATTTT
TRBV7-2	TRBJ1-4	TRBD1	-	CASSDRDILFF	TGTGCCAGCAGCGACAGGGACATACTGTTTTTT
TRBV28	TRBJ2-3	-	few	CASSVRQAYSTDTQYF	TGTGCCAGCAGTGTTCGGCAGGCGTATAGCACAGATACGCAGTATTTT
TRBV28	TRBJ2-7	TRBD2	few	CASSFESGTSGYEQYF	TGTGCCAGCAGTTTCGAATCCGGGACTAGCGGCTACGAGCAGTACTTC
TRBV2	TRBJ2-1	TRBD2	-	CASSREGLYNEQFF	TGTGCCAGCAGCCGGGAGGGCCTGTACAATGAGCAGTTCTTC
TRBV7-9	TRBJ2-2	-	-	CASRPHTGELFF	TGTGCCAGCAGACCTCACACCGGGGAGCTGTTTTTT
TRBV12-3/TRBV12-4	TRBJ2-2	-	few	CASSETGLTGELFF	TGTGCCAGCAGTGAAACAGGGCTCACCGGGGAGCTGTTTTTT
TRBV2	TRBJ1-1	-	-	CASGLTATRAFF	TGTGCCAGCGGGCTTACTGCCACCCGAGCTTTCTTT
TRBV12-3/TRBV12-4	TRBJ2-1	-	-	CASSPGSRGSNNEQFF	TGTGCCAGCAGTCCGGGGTCGCGAGGCTCGAACAATGAGCAGTTCTTC
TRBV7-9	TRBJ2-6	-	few	CASRFVSATGANVLTF	TGTGCCAGCAGGTTTGTCTCGGCAACTGGGGCCAACGTCCTGACTTTC
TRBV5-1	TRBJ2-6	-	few	CASSLRKSGANVLTF	TGCGCCAGCAGCTTGAGGAAGTCTGGGGCCAACGTCCTGACTTTC
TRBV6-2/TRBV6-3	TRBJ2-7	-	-	CASSYVGYEQYF	TGTGCCAGCAGTTACGTGGGCTACGAGCAGTACTTC
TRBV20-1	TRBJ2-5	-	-	CSARLQGGTQYF	TGCAGTGCTAGGCTCCAAGGAGGGACCCAGTACTTC
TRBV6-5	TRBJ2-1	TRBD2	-	CASSYYGTSGSYNEQFF	TGTGCCAGCAGTTACTATGGGACTAGCGGGAGCTACAATGAGCAGTTCTTC
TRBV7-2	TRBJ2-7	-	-	CASSPEPTIAEGSYEQYF	TGTGCCAGCAGCCCGGAACCCACTATAGCGGAAGGTTCCTACGAGCAGTACTTC
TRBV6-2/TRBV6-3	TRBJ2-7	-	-	CASRDRYEQYF	TGTGCCAGCAGGGACAGATATGAGCAGTACTTC
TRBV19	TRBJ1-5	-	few	CASSTRGNQPQHF	TGTGCCAGTAGTACCAGGGGTAATCAGCCCCAGCATTTT
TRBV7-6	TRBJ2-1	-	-	CASSLELRTVLYNEQSF	TGTGCCAGCAGCTTAGAGCTTCGGACAGTTCTCTACAATGAGCAGTCCTTC
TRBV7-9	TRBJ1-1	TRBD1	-	CATGTAVEAFF	TGTGCCACCGGGACAGCCGTTGAAGCTTTCTTT
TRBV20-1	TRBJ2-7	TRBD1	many	CSASWQGAYEQYF	TGCAGTGCTAGTTGGCAGGGGGCTTACGAGCAGTACTTC
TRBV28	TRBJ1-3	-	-	CASSLLLLSGNTIYF	TGTGCCAGCAGTTTACTCCTACTCTCTGGAAACACCATATATTTT
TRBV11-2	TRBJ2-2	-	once	CASIGVAFGTGELFF	TGTGCCAGCATTGGGGTAGCGTTCGGGACCGGGGAGCTGTTTTTT
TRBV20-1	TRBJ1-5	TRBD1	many	CSASTDRGNQPQHF	TGCAGTGCTAGCACCGACAGGGGCAATCAGCCCCAGCATTTT
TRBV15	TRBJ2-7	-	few	CATSRGIEDEQYF	TGTGCCACCAGCAGAGGGATCGAAGACGAGCAGTACTTC
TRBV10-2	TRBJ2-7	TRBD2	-	CASSGVTSWNEQYF	TGCGCCAGCAGTGGGGTGACTAGCTGGAACGAGCAGTACTTC
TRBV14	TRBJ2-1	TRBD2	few	CASSQGGLAAYWNYSEQFF	TGTGCCAGCAGCCAAGGTGGGCTAGCGGCATACTGGAACTACAGTGAGCAGTTCTTC
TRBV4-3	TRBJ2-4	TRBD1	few	CASSQDSGGPENIQYF	TGCGCCAGCAGCCAAGATTCAGGGGGACCAGAAAACATTCAGTACTTC
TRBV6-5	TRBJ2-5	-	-	CAAGRETQYF	TGTGCCGCCGGACGAGAGACCCAGTACTTC
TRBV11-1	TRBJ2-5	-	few	CASSQHTETQYF	TGTGCCAGCAGTCAGCATACAGAGACCCAGTACTTC